What follows is one T cell receptor beta chain and its context. Participants' own reports of clinical history determined their cohort assignment. This entry comes from a study of blood T cell repertoires in COVID-19. Overall study context: Samples of COVID-19 (acute and convalescent) were obtained from the United States, Italy and Spain. PBMCs, B-cell-depleted T cells, or T cells provided the cDNA or gDNA that made up the material.

As originally analysed: Reference gene primer amplification yielded estimated nucleated cell counts. The repertoire was sequenced with immunoSEQ multiplex PCR; TCRdb's copy has only in-frame clones and lacks some. V, J and clone size derive from that table, while D and trimming were established from the DNA sequence. The table has about 330,000 clones, roughly 90% seen once; the top ten hold approximately 17%. Sequencing was done on a sample of PBMCs or T cells enriched from blood (not recorded which). The source is a woman aged 30 to 39 who had recovered from COVID-19.

The CDR3 region is CASSRREEQFF. The CDR3 DNA sequence: TGCGCCAGCAGCCGTCGGGAGGAGCAGTTCTTC. The chain joins TRBV5-1 to TRBJ2-1; maybe TRBD2 (6 bases). The germline gives CDR1 SGHRS, CDR2 YFSETQ. Between the trimmed V and J ends, which lost 4 bases and 10 bases, there was a span of 9 bases. The CDR3 totals 11 residues.